Shown below are 23 T cell receptor beta chains from a single sample sequenced in a study of response to subunit inactivated influenza vaccine. Via MiXCR, TCRdb re-called the RT-PCR reads, giving one row per CDR3 protein. The sample lists some 150,000 distinct CDR3 sequences, 9.5% to 15% seen once, with approximately 30% in the top ten. These data also formed part of another study, on T cells expressing NK-cell markers. That work adds: A 5'RACE template switching approach incorporating UMIs was used to make TCR beta cDNA.

The sequenced sample was CD8+ T cells sorted from PBMCs, obtained 11 to 12 days after vaccination. The receptors originated from a man aged 50-60 years who received an inactivated influenza vaccine.

The J gene is TRBJ2-1, the V gene TRBV9; D is uncertain. V was shortened by 2 bases and J by 8 bases, with 8 bases between the two germline ends. CDR1 is SGDLS, CDR2 YYNGEE, per germline. The CDR3 extends over 12 amino acids. CDR3 sequence reads: CASSVGSDEQFF. The DNA for the CDR3 is TGTGCCAGCAGCGTGGGGTCGGATGAGCAGTTCTTC.

This clonotype was seen only a few times. The J gene is TRBJ1-1, the V gene TRBV7-2, with D unresolved. The CDR3 totals 11 residues. The germline V and J ends were trimmed by 4 bases and 12 bases, with 12 bases remaining between them. CDR1 SGHTA and CDR2 FQGNSA come from the germline V gene. This chain's CDR3 is CASSSPESTFF. DNA of the CDR3: TGTGCCAGCAGCTCCCCAGAGAGTACTTTCTTT.

The chain couples TRBV6-4 to TRBJ2-1; TRBD1 matches 7 bases. CDR3 length equals 14 residues. The trim removed 2 bases at V and 4 bases at J, leaving 2 bases unmatched. Germline lookup yields CDR1 MRHNA and CDR2 SNTAGT. Written as DNA, the CDR3 is TGTGCCAGCAGTGACGGGACAGAGTACAATGAGCAGTTCTTC. This sequence encodes CASSDGTEYNEQFF.

The chain joins TRBV28 to TRBJ2-1; the match to TRBD1 covers 10 bases. The CDR3 totals 15 residues. Germline CDR1 reads MDHEN; CDR2 reads SYDVKM. J gave up 6 bases and V 3 bases, and 5 bases lay outside the gene matches. CDR3 DNA sequence: TGTGCCAGCAGTTTTTCCTGGGACAGGGGCAATGAGCAGTTCTTC. Residues: CASSFSWDRGNEQFF.

This clonotype appeared a few times. V is TRBV12-3 or TRBV12-4 and J is TRBJ2-2; D is ambiguous. The V end lost 3 bases, the J end lost 6 bases, and 5 bases lay between the germline ends. The CDR3 loop spans 12 amino acids. The CDR3 protein is CASSFAAGELFF. The CDR3 bases are TGTGCCAGCAGTTTCGCAGCCGGGGAGCTGTTTTTT.

The sample holds many counts of this clonotype. This rearrangement joins TRBV2 to TRBJ2-3, with TRBD2 matching over 9 bases. The CDR3 is made up of 14 amino acids. Germline trimming cut 3 bases from V and 3 bases from J; bases unmatched to any gene: 1. Germline values: CDR1 SNHLY, CDR2 FYNNEI. The CDR3 loop reads CASSDSGGTDTQYF. The CDR3 DNA follows: TGTGCCAGCAGTGATAGCGGGGGTACAGATACGCAGTATTTT. The full variable domain, completed using reference TRBV2 and TRBJ2-3, is EPEVTQTPSHQVTQMGQEVILRCVPISNHLYFYWYRQILGQKVEFLVSFYNNEISEKSEIFDDQFSVERPDGSNFTLKIRSTKLEDSAMYFCASSDSGGTDTQYFGPGTRLTVL.

In its sample, this clonotype was seen a few times. The chain has TRBV6-2 or TRBV6-3 and TRBJ1-1, with TRBD1 as a possible D gene (5 bases). V lost 0 bases and J 4 bases, leaving 15 bases between the germline ends. The V gene's germline CDR1 is MNHEY and CDR2 SVGEGT. CDR3 length: 16 residues. As DNA, the CDR3 is TGTGCCAGCAGTTACTCTAACCAGGGAGGAAGCACTGAAGCTTTCTTT. Translation: CASSYSNQGGSTEAFF.

This clonotype has at least ten counts. As DNA, the CDR3 is TGTGCCAGCTCAGGGGCAGGGTCCTACGAGCAGTACTTC. This encodes CASSGAGSYEQYF. This chain connects TRBV18 to TRBJ2-7, with D possibly matching TRBD1 (5 bases). The V and J ends lost 5 bases and 1 base respectively, with 9 bases between them. The V gene's germline CDR1 is KGHSH and CDR2 LQKENI. The CDR3 length is 13 residues.

The rearrangement uses TRBV4-1 and TRBJ2-1; perhaps TRBD2 as D (6 bases). From germline, CDR1 is MGHRA and CDR2 YSYEKL. The CDR3 loop spans 13 amino acids. The V and J ends lost 0 bases and 6 bases respectively, with 6 bases between them. In DNA, the CDR3 is TGCGCCAGCAGCCAAGACGGGGGCAATGAGCAGTTCTTC. Its protein product is CASSQDGGNEQFF.

This clonotype appeared a few times. V gene TRBV12-3 or TRBV12-4 combines with J gene TRBJ2-7; tentative D call: TRBD1 (6 bases). V lost 7 bases, J lost 5 bases, and 18 bases lay in between. The CDR3 extends over 14 amino acids. CDR3 region: CASTDGQGPHEQYF. DNA of the CDR3: TGTGCCAGCACCGATGGCCAGGGGCCCCACGAGCAGTACTTC.

This clonotype was seen only a few times. This chain links TRBV27 with TRBJ2-7; 7 bases align to TRBD2. Germline-derived CDR1 and CDR2 are MNHEY and SMNVEV (reference sequence). This CDR3 is built from 16 residues. V was pared by 2 bases and J by 6 bases, with 13 bases of the junction left unmatched. DNA of the CDR3: TGTGCCAGCAGTTTAATAGGGGCGGGAGTGCCCCTCGAGCAGTACTTC. It yields the protein CASSLIGAGVPLEQYF.

This clonotype was counted between two and nine times. The chain links TRBV19 to TRBJ2-7; 11 nucleotides line up with TRBD2. V shed 5 bases and J 3 bases; nucleotides not matched to a gene: 3. In germline, CDR1 is LNHDA, CDR2 SQIVND (reference sequence). This CDR3 has 14 residues. CDR3 sequence reads: CASSAGLAVYEQYF. The DNA for the CDR3 is TGTGCCAGTAGTGCGGGACTAGCGGTCTACGAGCAGTACTTC.

The V and J genes are TRBV11-2 and TRBJ1-1, with 7 bases matching TRBD1. Germline V gene sequence: CDR1 SGHAT, CDR2 FQNNGV. The J segment lost 8 bases and the V segment lost 6 bases, leaving 12 bases of the junction unmatched. CDR3 length: 14 residues. CDR3 nucleotide sequence: TGTGCCAGCAGTCCGTTATGGACAGGCTCGGAAGCTTTCTTT. Translating gives CASSPLWTGSEAFF.

This clonotype came up many times. This chain joins TRBV12-3 or TRBV12-4 and TRBJ2-6, with no clear D. The V and J ends lost 3 bases and 1 base respectively, with 7 bases between them. The CDR3 is made up of 15 amino acids. The CDR3 nucleotides are TGTGCCAGCAGTTTCGGTTTTTCTGGGGCCAACGTCCTGACTTTC. It translates to CASSFGFSGANVLTF.

In its sample, this clonotype was seen a few times. This chain joins TRBV4-1 and TRBJ2-5; a possible D gene is TRBD1 (5 bases). CDR1 and CDR2 (germline): MGHRA, YSYEKL. This CDR3 spans 15 amino acids. Trimming left V 3 bases short and J 0 bases short, with 11 bases between. In DNA, the CDR3 is TGCGCCAGCAGCCACGAGGACACCTACCAAGAGACCCAGTACTTC. This translates into CASSHEDTYQETQYF.

This clonotype came up a few times. The genes are TRBV29-1 and TRBJ2-5; a possible D gene is TRBD1 (5 bases). The V end lost 2 bases, the J end lost 5 bases, and 15 bases lay between the germline ends. Germline CDR1 reads SQVTM; CDR2 reads ANQGSEA. There are 14 residues in the CDR3. CDR3 loop: CSVEPGQGLETQYF. CDR3 nucleotide sequence: TGCAGCGTTGAACCCGGGCAGGGTTTGGAGACCCAGTACTTC.

The J gene is TRBJ2-3, the V gene TRBV15, with a possible D match to TRBD1 (6 bases). CDR3 length equals 16 residues. Trimming left V 5 bases short and J 0 bases short, with 15 bases between. In germline, CDR1 is LNHNV, CDR2 YYDKDF (reference sequence). CDR3 DNA sequence: TGTGCCACCAGCGGAGCCGGGACATATAGCACAGATACGCAGTATTTT. It specifies CATSGAGTYSTDTQYF. Variable domain in full (rest from reference TRBV15 and TRBJ2-3): DAMVIQNPRYQVTQFGKPVTLSCSQTLNHNVMYWYQQKSSQAPKLLFHYYDKDFNNEADTPDNFQSRRPNTSFCFLDIRSPGLGDTAMYLCATSGAGTYSTDTQYFGPGTRLTVL.

This clonotype was counted a few times. The rearrangement links TRBV6-2 or TRBV6-3 to TRBJ2-1; maybe TRBD1 (6 bases). Germline CDR1 is MNHEY and CDR2 is SVGEGT. The length of the CDR3 is 11 residues. The V end lost 6 bases, the J end lost 9 bases, and 9 bases lay between the germline ends. The CDR3 region has the DNA TGTGCCAGCAGGCAGGGGACTGAGCAGTTCTTC. This translates into CASRQGTEQFF.

The chain joins TRBV6-5 to TRBJ2-5, with D unclear. V lost 0 bases and J lost 5, with 13 bases in between. The germline CDR1 and CDR2 sequences are MNHEY and SVGAGI. The length of the CDR3 is 15 residues. The CDR3 reads CASSYSLVGGETQYF. The CDR3 bases are TGTGCCAGCAGTTACTCGCTAGTGGGTGGGGAGACCCAGTACTTC.

This clonotype was counted a few times. The chain links TRBV27 to TRBJ2-1; 9 bases fit TRBD2. The CDR3 runs to 15 residues. CDR1 is MNHEY and CDR2 is SMNVEV in the germline V gene (reference sequence). V lost 2 bases, J lost 9 bases, and 8 bases stayed unmatched. CDR3 loop: CASSLPAGGVSEQFF. The DNA of the CDR3 is TGTGCCAGCAGTTTACCAGCGGGGGGAGTAAGTGAGCAGTTCTTC.

This clonotype was seen a handful of times. The V call is TRBV25-1, the J call TRBJ2-3; 7 nucleotides line up with TRBD2. This CDR3 comprises 17 residues. V gave up 6 bases and J gave up 2 bases; unmatched junction bases: 14. Germline-derived CDR1 and CDR2 are MGHDK and SYGVNS. The CDR3 nucleotides read TGTGCCAGCAGAGCCACTCAGTTGCGGGGGAACACAGATACGCAGTATTTT. Amino acid sequence: CASRATQLRGNTDTQYF.

The rearrangement joins TRBV5-1 to TRBJ2-7; the match to TRBD2 covers 13 bases. The ends lost 0 bases at V and 3 bases at J; junction bases unmatched: 9. This CDR3 comprises 18 residues. Germline V gene sequence: CDR1 SGHRS, CDR2 YFSETQ. The CDR3 loop reads CASSLASTSGGIVYEQYF. CDR3 sequence (DNA): TGCGCCAGCAGCTTGGCCTCGACTAGCGGGGGGATAGTCTACGAGCAGTACTTC.

DNA for the CDR3: TGTGCCAGCAGCTTAGGGGACATTAGCAATCAGCCCCAGCATTTT. This translates into CASSLGDISNQPQHF. The chain uses TRBV7-9 and TRBJ1-5; D possibly corresponds to TRBD1 (6 bases). There are 15 residues in the CDR3. Germline V CDR1 and CDR2: SEHNR, FQNEAQ (reference sequence). Trimming pared 1 base from V and 0 bases from J, leaving 7 bases between.